This T cell receptor beta chain was sequenced during a study of shared clonotypes between healthy human individuals. Study-level points and caveats: Estimated clonotype richness was generally higher in naive than memory subsets.

To note about this clone: The antigen remains undetermined.

The length of the CDR3 is 14 residues. Germline values: CDR1 KGHSH, CDR2 LQKENI. V lost 5 bases, J lost 1 base, and 11 bases lay in between. Only in-frame clones appear in the TCRdb table, and some are missing; sequencing was by immunoSEQ multiplex PCR. The sample has approximately 740,000 clones; around 74% are singletons. The chain carries TRBV18 and TRBJ1-1; D gene uncertain. Sequences were obtained from memory CD4+ T cells sorted from blood. The subset here: CD45RA-negative fraction. The clonotype was recovered from a woman between 25 and 40 years old in good health. In DNA, the CDR3 is TGTGCCAGCTCATTTGGACGGGAGAACACTGAAGCTTTCTTT. The encoded protein is CASSFGRENTEAFF.